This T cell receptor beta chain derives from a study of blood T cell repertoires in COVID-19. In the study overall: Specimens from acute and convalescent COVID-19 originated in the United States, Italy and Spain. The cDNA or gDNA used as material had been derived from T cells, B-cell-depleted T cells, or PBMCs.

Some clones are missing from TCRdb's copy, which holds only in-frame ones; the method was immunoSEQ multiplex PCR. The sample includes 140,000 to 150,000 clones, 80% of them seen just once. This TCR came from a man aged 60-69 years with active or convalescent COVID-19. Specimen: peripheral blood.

In DNA, the CDR3 is TGCGCCAGCAGCCAAGATCGAGGGGACTATGTCGAGCAGTACTTC. Encoded protein: CASSQDRGDYVEQYF. The V gene is TRBV4-3, the J gene TRBJ2-7, with 7 bases identical to TRBD2. V lost 0 bases to trimming and J lost 6 bases; unmatched junction nucleotides: 8. Germline V lookup: CDR1 LGHNA, CDR2 YSLEER. This CDR3 region has 15 residues.